Below are 10 T cell receptor beta chains sequenced from a single sample in a study of shared clonotypes between healthy human individuals. Measured with immunoSEQ multiplex PCR; TCRdb has only the in-frame clones, and not every one. Among 2.3 million or so clones listed, approximately 93% were seen once. The sequenced sample consisted of naive CD4+ T cells from PBMCs. Stated subset: CD45RA+ positively selected. These TCRs come from a man between 18 and 29 years old in good health. Some clones in this sample may be carry-over from other donors' samples.

This chain uses TRBV28 with TRBJ2-3; the D gene is possibly TRBD2 (5 bases). This CDR3 contains 13 residues. Per the germline V gene, CDR1 is MDHEN and CDR2 is SYDVKM. V was clipped by 2 bases and J by 6 bases, with 9 bases between them. CDR3 nucleotide sequence: TGTGCCAGCAGTTTAGGCACGGGGGATACGCAGTATTTT. It yields the protein CASSLGTGDTQYF. Using reference TRBV28 and TRBJ2-3 for the parts outside the CDR3, the full variable domain is DVKVTQSSRYLVKRTGEKVFLECVQDMDHENMFWYRQDPGLGLRLIYFSYDVKMKEKGDIPEGYSVSREKKERFSLILESASTNQTSMYLCASSLGTGDTQYFGPGTRLTVL.

The V call is TRBV5-6, the J call TRBJ2-7, with D perhaps given as TRBD1 or TRBD2 (6 bases each). The germline V and J ends were trimmed by 4 bases and 0 bases, with 14 bases remaining between them. The CDR3 is made up of 15 amino acids. Germline values: CDR1 SGHDT, CDR2 YYEEEE. The CDR3 region is CASSGGPSSSYEQYF. The CDR3 nucleotides are TGTGCCAGCAGCGGGGGGCCGTCCAGCTCCTACGAGCAGTACTTC.

This clone was found once. The J gene is TRBJ2-7, the V gene TRBV9; D gene unclear. Trimming took 0 bases from V and 4 from J, leaving 11 bases between them. The CDR3 totals 14 residues. Germline CDR1 and CDR2: SGDLS and YYNGEE. For the CDR3, the DNA is TGTGCCAGCAGCGTAGGTCCAGGAAAATACGAGCAGTACTTC. Translation: CASSVGPGKYEQYF.

The V call is TRBV18, the J call TRBJ1-5; 8 positions match TRBD1. The CDR3 has 15 amino acids. Trimming cost V 6 bases and J 2 bases; bases outside gene matches: 6. Germline loops: CDR1 KGHSH, CDR2 LQKENI. DNA of the CDR3: TGTGCCAGCTCGTCAGGGGGCGAGGGCAATCAGCCCCAGCATTTT. This gives the protein CASSSGGEGNQPQHF.

Only one count was recorded for this clone. The V gene is TRBV28, the J gene TRBJ2-5, with D uncertain. There are 14 residues in the CDR3. Germline CDR1 is MDHEN and CDR2 is SYDVKM. Trimming cost V 5 bases and J 5 bases, with 15 bases left between them. CDR3 region: CASSLDRPKETQYF. The CDR3 DNA is TGTGCCAGCAGTCTGGACCGCCCCAAGGAGACCCAGTACTTC.

This chain uses TRBV28 with TRBJ2-5, with 8 bases identical to TRBD1. The CDR3 consists of 15 residues. Germline CDR1 reads MDHEN; CDR2 reads SYDVKM. J was trimmed by 3 bases and V by 5 bases; bases with no gene match: 8. In DNA, the CDR3 is TGTGCCAGCAGTCCCCGGGGACAGGCCGAAGAGACCCAGTACTTC. As protein: CASSPRGQAEETQYF.

Note on this clone: Its ends do not fully match the called genes, so a read error is possible. CDR3: CASKAGITPTNEKLFF. The CDR3 nucleotides are TGTGCGAGTAAGGCAGGGATCACCCCCACTAATGAAAAACTGTTTTTT. The chain combines TRBV19 with TRBJ1-4; tentative D call: TRBD1 (5 bases). There are 16 residues in the CDR3. Germline assignment: CDR1 LNHDA and CDR2 SQIVND (reference sequence).

V gene TRBV10-3 combines with J gene TRBJ2-3, with D maybe TRBD1 (5 bases). V gave up 7 bases and J gave up 5 bases, with 19 bases separating them. The CDR3 runs 15 residues. Germline V gene lookup returns CDR1 ENHRY and CDR2 SYGVKD. The CDR3 DNA reads as TGTGCCATCAAGGGGCAGGGCCAAGCTAAAGATACGCAGTATTTT. This gives the protein CAIKGQGQAKDTQYF.

This clone was seen just once. The chain employs TRBV10-3 and TRBJ2-1, with 9 bases aligning to TRBD1. The CDR3 sequence is 16 residues long. The junction had 5 bases not matched to a gene; V was cut back by 5 bases and J by 0 bases. Germline V CDR1 and CDR2: ENHRY, SYGVKD. The CDR3 here is CAISSGTGTSYNEQFF. For the CDR3, the DNA is TGTGCCATCAGTTCCGGGACAGGGACCTCCTACAATGAGCAGTTCTTC.

The V and J genes are TRBV29-1 and TRBJ2-7, with a weak D call TRBD2 (6 bases). V lost 1 base to trimming and J lost 7 bases, with 11 bases between them. The length of the CDR3 is 12 residues. CDR1 and CDR2 (germline): SQVTM, ANQGSEA. CDR3 protein: CSVEVMREEQYF. CDR3 nucleotides: TGCAGCGTTGAAGTTATGCGGGAAGAGCAGTACTTC.